This T cell receptor (beta chain) derives from a study of blood T cell repertoires in COVID-19. Between the trimmed V and J ends, which lost 5 bases and 6 bases, there was a span of 11 bases. CDR3 size: 11 residues. Germline values: CDR1 SQVTM, CDR2 ANQGSEA. The protocol was immunoSEQ multiplex PCR, while the TCRdb copy is restricted to in-frame clones and leaves out a portion. The sample yields some 48,000 clones, about nine tenths seen once. The chain is built from TRBV29-1 and TRBJ2-7, with D tentatively TRBD1 (5 bases). The sample comprised peripheral blood. This clonotype was sampled from a woman aged 80 or older in a cohort sampled during active or convalescent COVID-19. The CDR3 DNA reads as TGCAGCGTTTATACAGGAGCCGAGCAGTACTTC. It encodes CSVYTGAEQYF.